The 11 T cell receptor beta chains given below trace back to one sample, sequenced in a study of control samples from healthy donors and cancer patients. Using immunoSEQ multiplex PCR, the repertoire was profiled, and TCRdb retains in-frame clones only, with some absent. Of about 49,000 clones in the sample, about 86% were seen once. Sequencing was carried out using PBMCs. The receptor set was obtained from a woman aged 45 to 65 with lung cancer.

The chain has TRBV11-3 and TRBJ1-5, with D uncertain. Trimming pared 8 bases from V and 7 bases from J, leaving 3 bases between. Per the germline V gene, CDR1 is SGHNT and CDR2 is YENEEA. The CDR3 covers 9 residues. Here the CDR3 reads CASDQPQHF. The CDR3 bases are TGTGCCAGCGACCAGCCCCAGCATTTT.

The CDR3 loop is CASSQAGDSNQPQHF. The CDR3 nucleotides read TGCGCCAGCAGCCAGGCAGGGGATAGCAATCAGCCCCAGCATTTT. V gene TRBV5-1 combines with J gene TRBJ1-5; a possible D gene is TRBD1 (6 bases). The CDR3 is made up of 15 amino acids. Germline V lookup: CDR1 SGHRS, CDR2 YFSETQ. Trimming shortened V by 4 bases and J by 0 bases, and 11 bases separated the two germline ends. Supplemented by reference TRBV5-1 and TRBJ1-5, the full variable domain reads KAGVTQTPRYLIKTRGQQVTLSCSPISGHRSVSWYQQTPGQGLQFLFEYFSETQRNKGNFPGRFSGRQFSNSRSEMNVSTLELGDSALYLCASSQAGDSNQPQHFGDGTRLSIL.

This chain joins TRBV6-5 and TRBJ1-2; no definite D call. V lost 0 bases and J 7 bases, leaving 9 bases between the germline ends. The germline V gene has CDR1 MNHEY and CDR2 SVGAGI. This CDR3 spans 13 amino acids. In DNA form, the CDR3 reads TGTGCCAGCAGTTACTCGGTTTCAACTGGCTACACCTTC. This translates into CASSYSVSTGYTF.

The rearrangement uses TRBV5-6 and TRBJ1-1; 8 positions match TRBD1. Germline CDR1 reads SGHDT; CDR2 reads YYEEEE. CDR3 length: 16 residues. With 4 bases clipped from V and 0 bases from J, the junction kept 8 bases outside the gene matches. The CDR3 bases are TGTGCCAGCAGCCCCCCCGGGACAGGAATGAACACTGAAGCTTTCTTT. This codes for CASSPPGTGMNTEAFF.

This clone was recorded only once. V gene TRBV9 combines with J gene TRBJ2-1; a weak D match, TRBD1 (6 bases). V gave up 0 bases and J gave up 4 bases, with 11 bases separating them. CDR1 and CDR2 (germline): SGDLS, YYNGEE. CDR3 length equals 15 residues. DNA for the CDR3: TGTGCCAGCAGCGTAGCGTCAGGGGTGTACAATGAGCAGTTCTTC. It encodes CASSVASGVYNEQFF.

CDR3 protein: CASTPLWSGGDEQYF. Written as DNA, the CDR3 is TGTGCCAGCACCCCCTTGTGGAGCGGGGGGGACGAGCAGTACTTC. This chain uses TRBV6-5 with TRBJ2-7; TRBD2 agrees at 10 bases. Germline CDR1 is MNHEY and CDR2 is SVGAGI. V lost 7 bases and J lost 5; bases outside the gene matches: 11. There are 15 residues in the CDR3.

This chain connects TRBV24-1 to TRBJ2-5; TRBD1 matches 8 bases. V was clipped by 2 bases and J by 5 bases; unmatched bases: 3. Germline CDR1 KGHDR, CDR2 SFDVKD. CDR3 length: 14 residues. CDR3 loop: CATSDSSGGETQYF. The CDR3 DNA is TGTGCCACCAGTGATTCTTCAGGGGGCGAGACCCAGTACTTC.

This chain joins TRBV27 and TRBJ1-2; 8 bases are shared with TRBD1. The CDR3 length is 13 residues. Germline V gene data show CDR1 as MNHEY and CDR2 as SMNVEV (reference sequence). J was trimmed by 11 bases and V by 4 bases; bases with no gene match: 9. CDR3 in DNA: TGTGCCAGCAGTTATGCCGCAGGGGGCCCGTACACCTTC. It specifies CASSYAAGGPYTF.

This chain uses TRBV5-1 with TRBJ2-7; TRBD2 agrees at 10 bases. The CDR3 has 15 residues. J lost 2 bases, V lost 3 bases, and 5 bases had no gene match. From germline, CDR1 is SGHRS and CDR2 YFSETQ. This chain's CDR3 is CASSSGLAMAYEQYF. The CDR3 DNA follows: TGCGCCAGCAGCTCGGGACTAGCGATGGCCTACGAGCAGTACTTC.

The chain employs TRBV6-5 and TRBJ1-2, with D perhaps matching TRBD1 (5 bases). V lost 0 bases and J lost 8, with 13 bases in between. Germline V gene lookup returns CDR1 MNHEY and CDR2 SVGAGI. The CDR3 has 14 amino acids. CDR3 nucleotide sequence: TGTGCCAGCAGTTACTCGGGACGGGCGGGGGGCTACACCTTC. It translates to CASSYSGRAGGYTF.

V usage is TRBV28 and J usage is TRBJ2-6; 8 bases are a match to TRBD1. The CDR3 has 18 residues. The germline gives CDR1 MDHEN, CDR2 SYDVKM. Germline trimming cut 2 bases from V and 0 bases from J; bases unmatched to any gene: 6. The CDR3 nucleotides are TGTGCCAGCAGTTTAATGGGACAGGAGGTCTCTGGGGCCAACGTCCTGACTTTC. Its protein is CASSLMGQEVSGANVLTF.